This entry is about one TCR beta chain. The antigen remains unidentified. The sample comes from a study of T cells in Graves' hyperthyroidism and ophthalmopathy. Amplified TCR beta CDR3 regions came from RNA transcripts. TCR CDR3 regions were first amplified by RT-PCR with HTBI primers. TCRdb re-called the multiplex PCR reads with MiXCR, one entry per CDR3 protein. The sample lists around 380,000 distinct CDR3 sequences, roughly 13% occurring once. Extraction of PBMCs used roughly 9.6 ml of fresh peripheral blood. General study results and limits: Ophthalmopathy was predicted by the model a median of approximately 6 months ahead of onset. Blood samples included most of the expanded thyroid clonotypes exceeding 0.001.

CDR1 is SQVTM and CDR2 is ANQGSEA in the germline V gene. Trimming took 6 bases from V and 1 from J, leaving 13 bases between them. The CDR3 loop spans 13 amino acids. The receptor's source is a man younger than 45 with Graves' hyperthyroidism that later progressed to Graves' ophthalmopathy. The chain is built from TRBV29-1 and TRBJ2-7; D possibly corresponds to TRBD2 (5 bases). Sequencing was performed on blood. CDR3 nucleotide sequence: TGCAGCGTACCTGGTAGCGAGTCCTACGAGCAGTACTTC. This encodes CSVPGSESYEQYF.